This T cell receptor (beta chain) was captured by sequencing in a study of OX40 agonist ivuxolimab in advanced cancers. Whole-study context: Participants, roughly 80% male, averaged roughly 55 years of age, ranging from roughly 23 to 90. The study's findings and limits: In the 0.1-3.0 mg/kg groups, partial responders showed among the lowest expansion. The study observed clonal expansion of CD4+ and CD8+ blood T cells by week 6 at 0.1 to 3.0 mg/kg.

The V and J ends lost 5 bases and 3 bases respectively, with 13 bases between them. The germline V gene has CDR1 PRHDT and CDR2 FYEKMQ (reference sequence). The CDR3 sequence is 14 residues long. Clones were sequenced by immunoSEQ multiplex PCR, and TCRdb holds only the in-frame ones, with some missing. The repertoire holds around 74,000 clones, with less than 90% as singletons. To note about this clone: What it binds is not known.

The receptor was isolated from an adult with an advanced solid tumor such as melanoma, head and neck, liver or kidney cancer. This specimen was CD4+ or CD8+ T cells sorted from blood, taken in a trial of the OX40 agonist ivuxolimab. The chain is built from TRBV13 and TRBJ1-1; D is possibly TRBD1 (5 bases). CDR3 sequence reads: CASSRTGLDTEAFF. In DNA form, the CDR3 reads TGTGCCAGCAGCCGTACAGGCCTCGACACTGAAGCTTTCTTT.